Listed below are T cell receptor beta chains from one sample, sequenced in a study of shared clonotypes between healthy human individuals. This table comes from immunoSEQ multiplex PCR, and its TCRdb copy is limited to in-frame clones, with some not included. The sample has some 680,000 clones, around 73% seen once. The specimen sequenced was memory CD4+ T cells sorted from blood. Source of these receptors: a woman aged 25 to 39 in good health. The CDR3 runs from the conserved cysteine through the conserved F or W. The D gene is left open where the match is weak. Size tells how often a clone was seen (once, few, many) or the class of an expanded clone, and some rows leave it out.

J: TRBJ1-1
D: -
size: -
V: TRBV2
CDR3: CASTPRGGMNTEAFF
DNA: TGTGCCAGCACCCCCCGCGGGGGCATGAACACTGAAGCTTTCTTT

J: TRBJ2-7
D: TRBD2
size: few
V: TRBV2
CDR3: CASFAGGDEQYF
DNA: TGTGCCAGCTTCGCGGGAGGAGACGAGCAGTACTTC

J: TRBJ1-1
D: -
size: -
V: TRBV6-1
CDR3: CASSEVWDTAFF
DNA: TGTGCCAGCAGTGAAGTTTGGGACACCGCTTTCTTT

J: TRBJ1-2
D: -
size: -
V: TRBV6-6
CDR3: CASTPRARPYTF
DNA: TGTGCCAGCACCCCCCGGGCACGGCCCTACACCTTC

J: TRBJ1-2
D: -
size: -
V: TRBV10-1
CDR3: CASSETLQGNGYTF
DNA: TGCGCCAGCAGTGAGACCTTGCAGGGGAATGGCTACACCTTC

J: TRBJ1-3
D: TRBD1
size: -
V: TRBV29-1
CDR3: CSVSLTGVGNTIYF
DNA: TGCAGCGTTTCTCTGACAGGGGTTGGAAACACCATATATTTT

J: TRBJ2-2
D: -
size: -
V: TRBV5-1
CDR3: CASSLGPRGGELFF
DNA: TGCGCCAGCAGCTTGGGACCACGTGGCGGGGAGCTGTTTTTT

J: TRBJ1-4
D: TRBD1
size: -
V: TRBV4-1
CDR3: CASSHRDRVANEKLFF
DNA: TGCGCCAGCAGCCACCGGGACAGGGTTGCTAATGAAAAACTGTTTTTT

J: TRBJ2-7
D: TRBD2
size: -
V: TRBV27
CDR3: CASSFDTGTSGAEQYF
DNA: TGTGCCAGCAGTTTCGATACCGGGACTAGCGGCGCCGAGCAGTACTTC

J: TRBJ2-1
D: TRBD2
size: -
V: TRBV11-2
CDR3: CASSQGLAGHYNEQFF
DNA: TGTGCCAGCAGCCAGGGACTAGCGGGACACTACAATGAGCAGTTCTTC

J: TRBJ1-5
D: -
size: -
V: TRBV7-8
CDR3: CASSTLTGSNQPQHF
DNA: TGTGCCAGCAGCACACTGACAGGAAGCAATCAGCCCCAGCATTTT

J: TRBJ2-2
D: -
size: -
V: TRBV14
CDR3: CASSQSRGGTGELFF
DNA: TGTGCCAGCAGCCAAAGTAGGGGTGGCACCGGGGAGCTGTTTTTT

J: TRBJ2-3
D: TRBD2
size: -
V: TRBV10-3
CDR3: CAISESIAAGASLDTQYF
DNA: TGTGCCATCAGTGAGTCGATCGCAGCGGGAGCTTCTTTGGATACGCAGTATTTT

J: TRBJ2-7
D: TRBD1
size: -
V: TRBV19
CDR3: CASRPGQGAYEQYF
DNA: TGTGCCAGTAGACCGGGACAGGGGGCCTACGAGCAGTACTTC

J: TRBJ2-5
D: -
size: -
V: TRBV18
CDR3: CASSPDHGGGETQYF
DNA: TGTGCCAGCTCACCAGATCACGGGGGAGGCGAGACCCAGTACTTC

J: TRBJ1-5
D: -
size: -
V: TRBV5-1
CDR3: CASSAESNQPQHF
DNA: TGCGCCAGCAGCGCCGAGAGTAATCAGCCCCAGCATTTT

J: TRBJ1-1
D: -
size: -
V: TRBV27
CDR3: CASNRQGSYQNTEAFF
DNA: TGTGCCAGCAACCGGCAGGGAAGTTACCAGAACACTGAAGCTTTCTTT

J: TRBJ2-2
D: TRBD1
size: -
V: TRBV25-1
CDR3: CASSPVAGQGGTGELFF
DNA: TGTGCCAGCAGCCCGGTTGCAGGACAGGGTGGCACCGGGGAGCTGTTTTTT

J: TRBJ1-1
D: -
size: -
V: TRBV7-8
CDR3: CASSLSEHVNTEAFF
DNA: TGTGCCAGCAGCTTAAGCGAACACGTGAACACTGAAGCTTTCTTT

J: TRBJ2-1
D: -
size: -
V: TRBV28
CDR3: CASSSPPNNEQFF
DNA: TGTGCCAGCAGTTCCCCCCCAAACAATGAGCAGTTCTTC

J: TRBJ2-5
D: -
size: -
V: TRBV5-6
CDR3: CASSLYEARETQYF
DNA: TGTGCCAGCAGCTTGTATGAGGCCAGGGAGACCCAGTACTTC

J: TRBJ1-6
D: -
size: -
V: TRBV5-4
CDR3: CASSLDSGNSPLHF
DNA: TGTGCCAGCAGCTTGGACAGCGGGAATTCACCCCTCCACTTT

J: TRBJ1-5
D: -
size: -
V: TRBV4-1
CDR3: CASSQFPGQTYQPQHF
DNA: TGCGCCAGCAGCCAGTTTCCCGGACAGACCTATCAGCCCCAGCATTTT

J: TRBJ1-4
D: TRBD1
size: -
V: TRBV5-1
CDR3: CASSLGDRDREKLFF
DNA: TGCGCCAGCAGCTTGGGGGACAGGGACCGTGAAAAACTGTTTTTT

J: TRBJ2-7
D: TRBD1
size: -
V: TRBV28
CDR3: CASRQGMVYEQYF
DNA: TGTGCCAGTCGACAGGGGATGGTCTACGAGCAGTACTTC

J: TRBJ2-2
D: -
size: -
V: TRBV6-6
CDR3: CASSHHTNTGELFF
DNA: TGTGCCAGCAGTCACCACACGAACACCGGGGAGCTGTTTTTT

J: TRBJ1-2
D: TRBD1
size: -
V: TRBV27
CDR3: CASSLVARGVGYTF
DNA: TGTGCCAGCAGTTTAGTTGCCAGGGGGGTCGGCTACACCTTC

J: TRBJ2-4
D: -
size: -
V: TRBV5-1
CDR3: CASSLGLGDGDIQYF
DNA: TGCGCCAGCAGCTTGGGGCTTGGCGATGGGGACATTCAGTACTTC

J: TRBJ2-7
D: -
size: -
V: TRBV29-1
CDR3: CSARWASEQYF
DNA: TGCAGCGCCCGATGGGCGAGCGAGCAGTACTTC

J: TRBJ2-4
D: TRBD2
size: -
V: TRBV2
CDR3: CASGRDQVNIQYF
DNA: TGTGCCAGCGGGAGGGATCAGGTCAACATTCAGTACTTC

J: TRBJ2-3
D: -
size: -
V: TRBV6-6
CDR3: CASSYGRSGSPDTQYF
DNA: TGTGCCAGCAGTTACGGGCGTAGTGGGAGCCCAGATACGCAGTATTTT

J: TRBJ2-6
D: TRBD1
size: -
V: TRBV5-1
CDR3: CASSINPGQASSGANVLTF
DNA: TGCGCCAGCAGCATCAATCCGGGACAGGCTAGCTCTGGGGCCAACGTCCTGACTTTC

J: TRBJ2-1
D: -
size: -
V: TRBV14
CDR3: CASSQIGGSSYNEQFF
DNA: TGTGCCAGCAGCCAAATCGGAGGGAGCTCCTACAATGAGCAGTTCTTC

J: TRBJ1-2
D: TRBD1
size: -
V: TRBV7-9
CDR3: CASSDPTGGNYGYTF
DNA: TGTGCCAGCAGCGACCCGACAGGGGGAAACTATGGCTACACCTTC

J: TRBJ1-3
D: -
size: -
V: TRBV27
CDR3: CASSPQGNGGNTIYF
DNA: TGTGCCAGCAGTCCCCAGGGGAACGGTGGAAACACCATATATTTT

J: TRBJ2-7
D: -
size: -
V: TRBV4-1
CDR3: CASSQTGSPYEQYF
DNA: TGCGCCAGCAGCCAAACGGGTAGCCCCTACGAGCAGTACTTC

J: TRBJ2-7
D: -
size: -
V: TRBV10-2
CDR3: CASSDVRDPGLF
DNA: TGCGCCAGCAGTGACGTTAGGGATCCGGGTCTCTTC

J: TRBJ2-1
D: TRBD1
size: -
V: TRBV5-1
CDR3: CASSYRGLGRDEQFF
DNA: TGCGCCAGCAGCTACAGGGGGCTTGGGAGGGATGAGCAGTTCTTC

J: TRBJ1-1
D: -
size: -
V: TRBV10-3
CDR3: CAISESTQLNTEAFF
DNA: TGTGCCATCAGTGAGTCGACACAGCTGAACACTGAAGCTTTCTTT

J: TRBJ2-5
D: -
size: -
V: TRBV5-1
CDR3: CASSLRPVQETQYF
DNA: TGCGCCAGCAGCTTGAGGCCAGTACAAGAGACCCAGTACTTC

J: TRBJ1-5
D: -
size: many
V: TRBV6-6
CDR3: CASSTRDQPQHF
DNA: TGTGCCAGCAGTACCCGAGATCAGCCCCAGCATTTT

J: TRBJ2-7
D: TRBD2
size: -
V: TRBV2
CDR3: CASKFGLAGGDSYEQYF
DNA: TGTGCCAGCAAGTTCGGGCTAGCGGGAGGCGACTCCTACGAGCAGTACTTC